This T cell receptor beta chain derives from a study of T cells in Graves' hyperthyroidism and ophthalmopathy. Study-wide context: Before treatment of any kind, peripheral blood was taken at initial diagnosis.

Amplified TCR beta CDR3 regions derived from RNA transcripts. During a first-round RT-PCR of the TCR CDR3, the HTBI primer set was used. TCRdb redid the calling of the multiplex PCR reads with MiXCR, one entry per CDR3 protein. The data contain about 35,000 distinct CDR3 sequences, roughly 49% of them singletons. Exclusions: uncontrolled infection, other autoimmune disease, pregnancy, lactation. The authors took PBMCs from 10 ml fresh peripheral blood. In germline, CDR1 is SGHAT, CDR2 FQNNGV. This CDR3 contains 14 residues. This clonotype has a single count. The CDR3 does not close with the conserved phenylalanine or tryptophan, likely indicating a read error.

The origin of this receptor is a woman between 45 and 65 years old with Graves' hyperthyroidism that later progressed to Graves' ophthalmopathy. The V and J genes are TRBV11-2 and TRBJ2-1, with D uncertain. Sample: blood. The CDR3 loop is CASSIHGDYNEQFS. The CDR3 bases are TGCGCCAGCAGCATTCATGGGGATTACAATGAGCAGTTCTCC.